The T cell receptor beta chain described here comes from a study of long-term antiretroviral therapy in people with HIV. Concerning this clone: Its antigen is not identified.

Overall study findings and caveats: Dominant in the repertoire at all time points were clones expanded before ART. Blood specimens, gathered between the mid-2000s and the late 2010s, were possibly obtained under older ART regimens.

Participants who had HIV were, without exception, treated in the United States. They ran version v3.0 of the immunoSEQ assay at survey level. Sequencing was designed to cover roughly 35,000-50,000 T-cell genomes in each sample. Here immunoSEQ multiplex PCR was the method, and the copy in TCRdb shows in-frame clones only, minus some. Among around 25,000 clones listed, approximately 82% were seen once. The CDR3 length is 12 residues. V lost 6 bases and J 8 bases, leaving 16 bases between the germline ends. The germline V gene has CDR1 SQVTM and CDR2 ANQGSEA. The gene calls are TRBV29-1 and TRBJ1-2, with a weak D call TRBD1 (6 bases). This receptor was obtained from a man younger than 35 with HIV. Sequenced material: unsorted PBMCs, taken 3 years after starting antiretroviral therapy. Written as DNA, the CDR3 is TGCAGCGTGCTGAACGGGGGCGGAGGCTACACCTTC. It translates to CSVLNGGGGYTF.